The next 14 T cell receptor beta chains were all read from a single sample in a study of T cells in Graves' hyperthyroidism and ophthalmopathy (dated by TCRdb to between 2017 and 2020). The library was made by multiplex PCR. For sequencing, an Illumina HiSeq 2000 was employed. The TCR beta CDR3 regions were amplified from the RNA transcripts. The TCR CDR3 was subjected to a first round of RT-PCR using the HTBI primer set and the Qiagen OneStep RT-PCR kit. TCRdb passed the public sequencing reads through fastp at Q25 and MiXCR, retaining productive beta sequences. Each entry merges the rows of one CDR3 protein and shows their most common DNA and genes. Counted in this sample were about 380,000 distinct CDR3 sequences; less than 20% of them appeared once. 40% of the sample comes from the top ten. Sequenced material: blood. These receptors all stem from a man aged 18 to 30 with Graves' ophthalmopathy.

The rearrangement joins TRBV5-8 to TRBJ1-1, with D hard to call. The CDR3 runs to 15 residues. Germline CDR1 SGHTS, CDR2 YDEGEE. Trimming stripped 0 bases from V and 1 base from J, with 10 bases between. The CDR3 here is CASSLGGVKNTEAFF. CDR3 coding DNA: TGTGCCAGCAGCTTGGGTGGGGTAAAGAACACTGAAGCTTTCTTT.

Many counts were recorded for this clonotype. The rearrangement uses TRBV7-6 and TRBJ2-3; 9 bases line up with TRBD1. V was pared by 7 bases and J by 3 bases, with 8 bases of the junction left unmatched. This CDR3 has 15 residues. Per the germline V gene, CDR1 is SGHVS and CDR2 is FNYEAQ. DNA for the CDR3: TGTGCCAGCACTCCGGGACAGGGATCGACAGATACGCAGTATTTT. Its translation is CASTPGQGSTDTQYF.

This clonotype has only a few counts. The V and J genes are TRBV24-1 and TRBJ2-2; 10 positions match TRBD1. The length of the CDR3 is 16 residues. The germline V gene has CDR1 KGHDR and CDR2 SFDVKD. The V gene end was trimmed by 6 bases and the J gene end by 4 bases; junction bases not matched to a gene: 7. The CDR3 DNA reads as TGTGCCACCAGTAGGACCGGGACAGGGGTCACCGGGGAGCTGTTTTTT. Amino acids: CATSRTGTGVTGELFF.

V gene TRBV19 combines with J gene TRBJ1-5, with D tentatively TRBD1 (5 bases). The CDR3 covers 15 residues. Trimming took 3 bases from V and 1 from J, leaving 10 bases between them. CDR1 and CDR2 from the germline V gene are LNHDA and SQIVND (reference sequence). The chain's CDR3 is CASSIIWGSNQPQHF. The CDR3 DNA is TGTGCCAGTAGTATTATTTGGGGGAGCAATCAGCCCCAGCATTTT. Full variable domain (rest looked up from reference TRBV19 and TRBJ1-5): DGGITQSPKYLFRKEGQNVTLSCEQNLNHDAMYWYRQDPGQGLRLIYYSQIVNDFQKGDIAEGYSVSREKKESFPLTVTSAQKNPTAFYLCASSIIWGSNQPQHFGDGTRLSIL.

The chain recombines TRBV7-9 with TRBJ2-3, with 9 bases aligning to TRBD2. The V gene end was trimmed by 6 bases and the J gene end by 4 bases; junction bases not matched to a gene: 11. This CDR3 contains 16 residues. Germline lookup yields CDR1 SEHNR and CDR2 FQNEAQ (reference sequence). CDR3 coding DNA: TGTGCCAGCAGTCGGGACTCTAGCGGGGCCTCAGATACGCAGTATTTT. Protein sequence: CASSRDSSGASDTQYF.

This rearrangement joins TRBV6-4 to TRBJ1-1, with D possibly TRBD1 on 6 matching bases. Trimming left V 9 bases short and J 0 bases short, with 11 bases between. The CDR3 is 13 residues long. The germline CDR1 and CDR2 sequences are MRHNA and SNTAGT. The chain's CDR3 is CARGGGLNTEAFF. The CDR3 DNA sequence: TGTGCCAGGGGGGGGGGCCTGAACACTGAAGCTTTCTTT.

Turning to this clonotype: In this CDR3 the conserved last residue, phenylalanine or tryptophan, is missing, so a read error is likely. The CDR3 sequence is CASSFGQGLGDEQYL. The DNA for the CDR3 is TGTGCCAGCAGCTTCGGGCAGGGTCTGGGTGACGAGCAGTACCTC. This chain links TRBV5-6 with TRBJ2-7; D possibly corresponds to TRBD1 (5 bases). V lost 2 bases and J lost 5, with 17 bases in between. Germline assignment: CDR1 SGHDT and CDR2 YYEEEE. This CDR3 is 15 amino acids long.

This clonotype occurred many times. The chain has TRBV9 and TRBJ1-1; no clear D. Trimming took 0 bases from V and 6 from J, leaving 9 bases between them. Germline CDR1 is SGDLS and CDR2 is YYNGEE. This CDR3 has 13 residues. CDR3 bases: TGTGCCAGCAGCGTAGTGGGGTCGTCTGAAGCTTTCTTT. This encodes CASSVVGSSEAFF.

This clonotype was counted only a few times. The V call is TRBV28, the J call TRBJ2-1; D is unclear. V lost 4 bases and J lost 0, with 10 bases in between. Germline-derived CDR1 and CDR2 are MDHEN and SYDVKM. The CDR3 totals 15 residues. Here the CDR3 reads CASSSRRSSYNEQFF. CDR3 bases: TGTGCCAGCAGTTCCAGACGGAGCTCCTACAATGAGCAGTTCTTC.

The J gene is TRBJ2-5, the V gene TRBV19; D not certain. The CDR3 runs to 14 residues. Trimming took off 1 base at V and 2 bases at J, with 8 bases between the two ends. Germline V gene data show CDR1 as LNHDA and CDR2 as SQIVND (reference sequence). The CDR3 is CASSIGKAQETQYF. CDR3 sequence (DNA): TGTGCCAGTAGTATAGGGAAGGCACAAGAGACCCAGTACTTC.

This clonotype was found many times. The chain uses TRBV7-9 and TRBJ2-5, with 10 bases fitting TRBD1. V was pared by 1 base and J by 5 bases, with 4 bases of the junction left unmatched. CDR1 SEHNR and CDR2 FQNEAQ come from the germline V gene (reference sequence). The CDR3 is 15 residues long. This chain's CDR3 is CASSLDVDRGETQYF. The CDR3 bases are TGTGCCAGCAGCTTAGATGTGGACAGGGGGGAGACCCAGTACTTC.

Ten or more counts support this clonotype. The genes are TRBV28 and TRBJ2-1, with TRBD2 matching over 10 bases. This CDR3 is 16 amino acids long. Germline CDR1 reads MDHEN; CDR2 reads SYDVKM. J lost 9 bases, V lost 5 bases, and 13 bases had no gene match. The CDR3, as DNA: TGTGCCAGCAGTCCGAGCGAGCGGGGGGGCCTGGGTGAGCAGTTCTTC. Encoded protein: CASSPSERGGLGEQFF.

The chain combines TRBV5-1 with TRBJ1-6; 7 bases match TRBD1. Germline lookup yields CDR1 SGHRS and CDR2 YFSETQ. After removal of 5 bases from V and 8 bases from J, the junction contained 4 bases not matched to a gene. This CDR3 contains 13 residues. The CDR3 DNA is TGCGCCAGCAGGGGGCAGGGGGATTCACCCCTCCACTTT. Translating gives CASRGQGDSPLHF.

This rearrangement joins TRBV29-1 to TRBJ2-2, with D possibly being TRBD1 or TRBD2 (6 bases each). V was clipped by 6 bases and J by 2 bases, with 19 bases between them. The CDR3 consists of 16 residues. The germline V gene has CDR1 SQVTM and CDR2 ANQGSEA. CDR3: CSVQGGFRGNTGELFF. DNA for the CDR3: TGCAGCGTCCAAGGGGGGTTTCGGGGCAACACCGGGGAGCTGTTTTTT.